Listed below are T cell receptor beta chains from one sample, sequenced in a study of identical twins. TCRdb independently ran MiXCR on the 5' RACE reads; one entry per CDR3 protein. The repertoire holds around 490,000 distinct CDR3 sequences, more than 13% seen once, with approximately 0.98% in the top ten. This same sample was also taken into another study, of yellow fever vaccine responses in identical twins.

The sample consisted of CD4+ T cells sorted from blood. All receptors derive from a woman in her late teens or twenties in good health. Both conserved end residues are part of each CDR3. D genes are given only for firm matches. Rows may omit the clone size; those that give it use once, few, many or a size class.

>few|.|TRBJ2-5|TRBV20-1
CSARSPSETQYF
TGCAGTGCTAGAAGCCCCTCAGAGACCCAGTACTTC
>many|.|TRBJ2-4|TRBV28
CASSSDGIAKNIQYF
TGTGCCAGCAGCTCCGACGGAATAGCCAAAAACATTCAGTACTTC
>few|.|TRBJ2-3|TRBV3-1
CASSPLRSLYGDTQYF
TGTGCCAGCAGCCCACTGAGGTCCTTATATGGCGATACGCAGTATTTT
>many|.|TRBJ2-1|TRBV2
CASRGQGGNEQFF
TGTGCCAGCAGAGGGCAGGGAGGAAATGAGCAGTTCTTC
>.|TRBD2|TRBJ2-7|TRBV10-3
CAMTSGRALEQYF
TGTGCCATGACTAGCGGGAGGGCCCTCGAGCAGTACTTC
>few|TRBD2|TRBJ2-1|TRBV20-1
CSASASGRSIYNEQFF
TGCAGTGCTAGTGCTAGCGGGAGGTCCATCTACAATGAGCAGTTCTTC
>.|TRBD1|TRBJ2-7|TRBV3-1
CASSPIVRTGPSYEQYF
TGTGCCAGCAGCCCCATTGTCAGGACAGGGCCTTCCTACGAGCAGTACTTC
>many|.|TRBJ1-6|TRBV12-3/TRBV12-4
CASSLWGNSPLHF
TGTGCCAGCAGTTTATGGGGAAATTCACCCCTCCACTTT
>.|.|TRBJ2-1|TRBV20-1
CSAGNKGNEQFF
TGCAGTGCTGGTAATAAGGGTAATGAGCAGTTCTTC
>few|.|TRBJ2-1|TRBV27
CASSLLGGYEQFF
TGTGCCAGCAGTTTACTAGGGGGGTATGAGCAGTTCTTC
>few|TRBD2|TRBJ2-5|TRBV29-1
CSVAPGLVRETQYF
TGCAGCGTTGCCCCGGGACTAGTAAGAGAGACCCAGTACTTC
>few|.|TRBJ2-1|TRBV7-6
CASSLALTNPNEQFF
TGTGCCAGCAGCTTAGCGCTGACTAACCCGAATGAGCAGTTCTTC
>.|TRBD1|TRBJ2-7|TRBV5-1
CASSLASGTGGGEQYF
TGCGCCAGCAGCTTGGCTTCTGGGACAGGGGGCGGCGAGCAGTACTTC
>.|TRBD2|TRBJ2-7|TRBV20-1
CSARDDSGSATYEQYF
TGCAGTGCTAGAGATGATAGCGGGAGCGCTACCTACGAGCAGTACTTC
>few|TRBD1|TRBJ2-3|TRBV12-5
CASGFSGGPDTQYF
TGTGCTAGTGGTTTTTCAGGGGGACCAGATACGCAGTATTTT
>.|.|TRBJ2-1|TRBV7-9
CASSLGTPSSYNEQFF
TGTGCCAGCAGCTTGGGGACACCGAGCTCCTACAATGAGCAGTTCTTC
>many|.|TRBJ1-1|TRBV5-1
CASSLYGETEAFF
TGCGCCAGCAGCTTGTACGGGGAGACTGAAGCTTTCTTT
>many|.|TRBJ1-6|TRBV3-1
CASSQVFGESPLHF
TGTGCCAGCAGCCAAGTTTTCGGTGAATCACCCCTCCACTTT
>few|TRBD2|TRBJ2-1|TRBV10-2
CASSARTSEVNEQFF
TGCGCCAGCAGTGCCAGGACTAGCGAGGTAAATGAGCAGTTCTTC
>many|.|TRBJ2-1|TRBV10-3
CAISEGRDEQFF
TGTGCCATCAGTGAGGGCAGGGACGAGCAGTTCTTC
>few|TRBD2|TRBJ2-5|TRBV20-1
CSASIVAGGPETQYF
TGCAGTGCTAGTATCGTAGCGGGGGGGCCGGAGACCCAGTACTTC
>.|TRBD2|TRBJ2-3|TRBV5-1
CASSLATSGIDTQYF
TGCGCCAGCAGCTTGGCGACTAGCGGAATAGATACGCAGTATTTT
>.|.|TRBJ1-2|TRBV15
CATRVSPGSGYTF
TGTGCCACCAGGGTCAGCCCAGGGTCTGGCTACACCTTC
>few|.|TRBJ2-1|TRBV7-9
CASSSLGAIISYNEQFF
TGTGCCAGCAGCTCCCTTGGGGCCATCATCTCCTACAATGAGCAGTTCTTC
>once|.|TRBJ2-7|TRBV15
CATSSYGLSGEQYF
TGTGCCACCAGCAGCTACGGACTGTCGGGCGAGCAGTACTTC
>.|.|TRBJ2-1|TRBV5-8
CASGLIGGDEQFF
TGTGCCAGCGGCCTCATAGGGGGGGATGAGCAGTTCTTC
>.|TRBD1|TRBJ2-7|TRBV29-1
CSASPGQGTREQYF
TGCAGCGCTTCCCCGGGACAGGGAACCAGGGAGCAGTACTTC
>few|.|TRBJ2-2|TRBV6-1
CASSPRGVTGELFF
TGTGCCAGTAGCCCCCGGGGAGTCACCGGGGAGCTGTTTTTT
>few|.|TRBJ2-6|TRBV27
CASSLSTGGSGANVLTF
TGTGCCAGCAGTTTATCTACTGGGGGCTCTGGGGCCAACGTCCTGACTTTC
>.|TRBD2|TRBJ2-1|TRBV14
CASSQEVLAGYNEQFF
TGTGCCAGCAGCCAAGAGGTACTAGCGGGATACAATGAGCAGTTCTTC
>few|TRBD2|TRBJ2-1|TRBV7-2
CASSLAVLAGGRDDNEQFF
TGTGCCAGCAGCTTAGCGGTGCTAGCGGGAGGGCGGGATGACAATGAGCAGTTCTTC
>.|.|TRBJ2-2|TRBV20-1
CSARDPWGTKGELFF
TGCAGTGCTAGAGACCCTTGGGGGACAAAGGGGGAGCTGTTTTTT
>few|.|TRBJ2-1|TRBV20-1
CSARKARSSYNEQFF
TGCAGTGCTAGAAAAGCGAGGAGTTCCTACAATGAGCAGTTCTTC
>few|.|TRBJ2-5|TRBV29-1
CSANKAQVTQYF
TGCAGCGCAAACAAGGCGCAGGTGACCCAGTACTTC
>few|TRBD1|TRBJ2-2|TRBV6-1
CAGQTGGVIDAGELFF
TGTGCCGGTCAGACAGGGGGCGTAATTGACGCCGGGGAGCTGTTTTTT
>.|.|TRBJ2-7|TRBV6-6
CASSVGQHYEQYF
TGTGCCAGCAGTGTTGGACAGCACTACGAGCAGTACTTC
>many|.|TRBJ1-1|TRBV11-2
CASSLDFEDKNTEAFF
TGTGCCAGCAGCTTAGATTTCGAGGACAAGAACACTGAAGCTTTCTTT
>few|.|TRBJ2-5|TRBV7-6
CASSFAVETQYF
TGTGCCAGCAGCTTTGCGGTAGAGACCCAGTACTTC
>many|.|TRBJ2-4|TRBV4-2
CASSPAGDLAKNIQYF
TGTGCCAGCAGCCCGGCCGGTGATTTAGCCAAAAACATTCAGTACTTC
>.|.|TRBJ2-2|TRBV6-1
CATWGWDGYTGELFF
TGTGCCACCTGGGGCTGGGACGGATACACCGGGGAGCTGTTTTTT
>few|TRBD2|TRBJ2-7|TRBV20-1
CSAPSGGASREQYF
TGCAGTGCTCCTAGCGGGGGGGCCTCTCGAGAGCAGTACTTC
>many|.|TRBJ1-5|TRBV6-5
CASSFRDSNQPQHF
TGTGCCAGCAGTTTCCGGGACAGCAATCAGCCCCAGCATTTT
>.|TRBD1|TRBJ2-1|TRBV11-2
CASSSEGAAWNEQFF
TGTGCCAGCAGCAGTGAGGGGGCCGCTTGGAATGAGCAGTTCTTC
>many|TRBD2|TRBJ2-5|TRBV20-1
CSASGLAGGETQYF
TGCAGTGCTAGTGGGCTAGCGGGAGGAGAGACCCAGTACTTC
>few|.|TRBJ1-5|TRBV2
CASSRDSGNQPQHF
TGTGCCAGCAGTCGCGACAGCGGCAATCAGCCCCAGCATTTT
>few|TRBD2|TRBJ2-5|TRBV4-3
CASSQEGAGKETQYF
TGCGCCAGCAGCCAAGAAGGAGCGGGAAAAGAGACCCAGTACTTC
>.|.|TRBJ2-7|TRBV5-5
CASSPSPNSYEQYF
TGTGCCAGCAGCCCCAGTCCTAACTCCTACGAGCAGTACTTC
>.|TRBD1|TRBJ1-4|TRBV30
CAWSTGGGSANEKLFF
TGTGCCTGGAGTACAGGGGGCGGGTCGGCTAATGAAAAACTGTTTTTT
>many|.|TRBJ2-3|TRBV29-1
CSVGQRMRTDTQYF
TGCAGCGTTGGCCAGCGTATGCGCACAGATACGCAGTATTTT
>few|.|TRBJ2-3|TRBV2
CAIDGDFTDTQYF
TGTGCCATCGACGGGGACTTCACAGATACGCAGTATTTT
>many|TRBD1|TRBJ1-1|TRBV7-3
CASSSSATGDTEAFF
TGTGCCAGCAGCTCCTCTGCGACAGGGGACACTGAAGCTTTCTTT
>many|TRBD2|TRBJ2-1|TRBV6-2/TRBV6-3
CASSSTSRGSNQQFF
TGTGCCAGCAGTTCGACATCTCGCGGGAGTAATCAGCAGTTCTTC
>few|TRBD2|TRBJ2-2|TRBV7-9
CASRIAGEAGELFF
TGTGCCAGCAGGATAGCGGGAGAGGCCGGGGAGCTGTTTTTT
>.|TRBD2|TRBJ2-1|TRBV6-1
CASAVGTSGSNEQFF
TGTGCCAGCGCCGTCGGGACTAGCGGGAGTAATGAGCAGTTCTTC